This TCR beta chain was identified in a study of beta chain features in type 1 diabetes. Comments on this clone: The antigen is not known.

Every isolated RNA sample was fully reverse transcribed, so sequencing captured expressed TCRB transcripts. Profiled with immunoSEQ multiplex PCR; TCRdb holds only in-frame clones, not every one. The sample gives about 320,000 clones, 12% to 15% of which show up once; about 6.6% is in the top ten. Trimming at V came to 8 bases and at J to 2 bases, leaving 11 bases not matched to a gene. CDR1 and CDR2 (germline): MDHEN, SYDVKM. The CDR3 totals 16 residues. Study results and limitations: PCR might show a preference for shorter templates, equally across patients and controls. Over-representation of high TCR-expressing cells was a possible consequence of cDNA sequencing.

The chain carries TRBV28 and TRBJ2-3, with 9 bases aligning to TRBD2. What was sequenced was central memory CD4+ T cells from blood. The TCR comes from a man aged 30 to 45 in good health. The CDR3 DNA sequence: TGTGCCAGCTTCTCCATCAGCGGGGGGATCACAGATACGCAGTATTTT. Protein: CASFSISGGITDTQYF.